The 18 T cell receptor beta chains below come from one sample, sequenced in a study of blood T cell repertoires in COVID-19. The protocol was immunoSEQ multiplex PCR, while the TCRdb copy is restricted to in-frame clones and leaves out a portion. The table lists under 250,000 clones, 83% of them singletons. The source material was PBMCs or T cells enriched from blood (not recorded which). The receptors derive from a woman between 50 and 59 years old who had been exposed to COVID-19.

This chain connects TRBV5-1 to TRBJ2-1; a weak D match, TRBD2 (6 bases). Looked up from germline, CDR1 is SGHRS and CDR2 is YFSETQ. With 4 bases removed from V and 6 bases from J, the gap between germline ends came to 14 bases. CDR3 length: 14 residues. Here the CDR3 reads CASSLRLGPNEQFF. CDR3 DNA sequence: TGCGCCAGCAGCCTGCGACTAGGTCCCAATGAGCAGTTCTTC.

This chain uses TRBV5-1 with TRBJ1-1; 7 nucleotides match TRBD1. The germline CDR1 and CDR2 sequences are SGHRS and YFSETQ. The V segment lost 0 bases and the J segment 5 bases; nucleotides outside the gene matches: 7. The CDR3 runs 15 residues. In DNA form, the CDR3 reads TGCGCCAGCAGCTTGGAGACAGGGCGGAGGACTGAAGCTTTCTTT. It yields the protein CASSLETGRRTEAFF.

CDR3 bases: TGTGCCAGCAGTTTAGTCGGCAGGGATGAGGCTTTCTTT. It encodes CASSLVGRDEAFF. This sequence joins TRBV12-3 or TRBV12-4 and TRBJ1-1; TRBD1 is a possible D gene (5 bases). V lost 1 base and J 11 bases, leaving 14 bases between the germline ends. This CDR3 region has 13 residues.

The chain recombines TRBV2 with TRBJ1-2; 10 positions agree with TRBD1. The germline V gene has CDR1 SNHLY and CDR2 FYNNEI. The CDR3 contains 15 residues. J was trimmed by 2 bases and V by 8 bases; bases with no gene match: 8. The CDR3 spells CASARQGASNYGYTF. The CDR3 nucleotides are TGTGCCAGCGCGAGACAGGGGGCGTCGAACTATGGCTACACCTTC.

This clone was detected once. The J gene is TRBJ2-7, the V gene TRBV28, with 9 nucleotides matching TRBD2. CDR3 length: 15 residues. V shed 3 bases and J 3 bases; nucleotides not matched to a gene: 6. Looked up from germline, CDR1 is MDHEN and CDR2 is SYDVKM. The CDR3, as DNA: TGTGCCAGCAGTTTGGTGGCGGGGGGGCTCTACGAGCAGTACTTC. Protein sequence: CASSLVAGGLYEQYF.

The V and J genes are TRBV12-3 or TRBV12-4 and TRBJ1-2; no firm D call. Trimming pared 7 bases from V and 4 bases from J, leaving 10 bases between. This CDR3 contains 12 residues. This chain's CDR3 is CASKDGGYGYTF. CDR3 DNA: TGTGCCAGCAAGGATGGAGGCTATGGCTACACCTTC.

This chain uses TRBV29-1 with TRBJ2-6; 10 nucleotides align to TRBD1. Germline assignment: CDR1 SQVTM and CDR2 ANQGSEA. This CDR3 comprises 15 residues. Trimming at V came to 5 bases and at J to 0 bases, leaving 1 base not matched to a gene. This chain's CDR3 is CSVRTGGSGANVLTF. In nucleotides, the CDR3 is TGCAGCGTTAGGACAGGGGGCTCTGGGGCCAACGTCCTGACTTTC.

The chain is built from TRBV15 and TRBJ2-2, with a possible D match to TRBD2 (7 bases). This CDR3 region has 16 residues. Trimming took off 1 base at V and 1 base at J, with 10 bases between the two ends. Germline CDR1 LNHNV, CDR2 YYDKDF (reference sequence). Here the CDR3 reads CATSRGGGQNTGELFF. The CDR3 DNA reads TGTGCCACCAGCAGAGGCGGGGGCCAGAACACCGGGGAGCTGTTTTTT.

The V and J genes are TRBV2 and TRBJ2-7; 7 bases agree with TRBD1. Trimming cost V 10 bases and J 0 bases; bases outside gene matches: 15. This CDR3 contains 16 residues. Germline CDR1 SNHLY, CDR2 FYNNEI. CDR3 loop: CATKGTASSHSYEQYF. Written as DNA, the CDR3 is TGTGCCACCAAAGGGACAGCCTCTAGTCACTCCTACGAGCAGTACTTC. Combining the CDR3 with reference TRBV2 and TRBJ2-7 gives the whole variable domain EPEVTQTPSHQVTQMGQEVILRCVPISNHLYFYWYRQILGQKVEFLVSFYNNEISEKSEIFDDQFSVERPDGSNFTLKIRSTKLEDSAMYFCATKGTASSHSYEQYFGPGTRLTVT.

DNA of the CDR3: TGTGCCAGCAGTTTACAGGGGGTGGGCTATGGCTACACCTTC. Its translation: CASSLQGVGYGYTF. The genes are TRBV2 and TRBJ1-2; 8 nucleotides agree with TRBD1. V was pared by 5 bases and J by 4 bases, with 6 bases of the junction left unmatched. CDR1 is SNHLY, CDR2 FYNNEI, per germline. The CDR3 spans 14 residues.

This clone was recorded only once. The genes are TRBV5-6 and TRBJ1-1; no definite D call. V was clipped by 0 bases and J by 4 bases, with 10 bases between them. Germline CDR1 is SGHDT and CDR2 is YYEEEE. The CDR3 has 14 amino acids. The CDR3 protein is CASSLEVGSTEAFF. DNA of the CDR3: TGTGCCAGCAGCTTGGAGGTGGGGAGCACTGAAGCTTTCTTT.

V and J are TRBV29-1 and TRBJ2-7, with D possibly TRBD1 on 5 matching bases. V was pared by 7 bases and J by 2 bases, with 12 bases between. The CDR3 loop spans 12 amino acids. Germline-derived CDR1 and CDR2 are SQVTM and ANQGSEA. CDR3: CSAETAPYEQYF. CDR3 nucleotides: TGCAGCGCAGAGACAGCCCCCTACGAGCAGTACTTC.

With respect to this clone: The junction departs from germline at one end; a sequencing error may be responsible. The chain employs TRBV10-2 and TRBJ1-3; D perhaps matches TRBD1 (5 bases). Germline CDR1 WSHSY, CDR2 SAAADI. The CDR3 is made up of 14 amino acids. This CDR3 is CACRALSAGNTIYF. As DNA, the CDR3 is TGCGCCTGCAGGGCTCTCAGCGCAGGAAACACCATATATTTT.

This chain joins TRBV3-1 (or the pseudogene TRBV3-2) and TRBJ1-2; tentative D call: TRBD1 (5 bases). CDR1 and CDR2 from the germline V gene are LGHDT and YNNKEL (reference sequence). The CDR3 length is 14 residues. The ends were cut back, 4 bases at V and 8 bases at J, with 17 bases in the middle. This CDR3 is CASSPPTGFWGYTF. CDR3 sequence (DNA): TGTGCCAGCAGCCCGCCTACAGGCTTCTGGGGCTACACCTTC.

V usage is TRBV5-4 and J usage is TRBJ2-7, with D possibly matching TRBD1 (7 bases). Looked up from germline, CDR1 is SGHNT and CDR2 is YYREEE (reference sequence). The germline V and J ends were trimmed by 4 bases and 5 bases, with 16 bases remaining between them. This CDR3 spans 14 amino acids. CDR3 sequence (DNA): TGTGCCAGCAGCACATACAGGGGAGGCCACGAGCAGTACTTC. Amino acids: CASSTYRGGHEQYF.

The CDR3 nucleotides read TGTGCCATCAGTGAGTCGAGGCAGGGGAGTCAGCCCCAGCATTTT. Its translation is CAISESRQGSQPQHF. The V call is TRBV10-3, the J call TRBJ1-5; perhaps TRBD1 as D (6 bases). This CDR3 comprises 15 residues. Per germline, CDR1 ENHRY and CDR2 SYGVKD. The V gene lost 0 bases and the J gene lost 6 bases, with 12 bases spanning the gap.

This chain uses TRBV13 with TRBJ1-2, with D uncertain. V dropped 0 bases and J dropped 6 bases, with 11 bases sitting between them. The V gene's germline CDR1 is PRHDT and CDR2 FYEKMQ (reference sequence). The CDR3 is made up of 14 amino acids. CDR3 amino acids: CASSLGLGGDGYTF. The CDR3 nucleotides read TGTGCCAGCAGCTTAGGCCTGGGAGGAGATGGCTACACCTTC. The full variable domain, with the rest looked up from reference TRBV13 and TRBJ1-2, is AAGVIQSPRHLIKEKRETATLKCYPIPRHDTVYWYQQGPGQDPQFLISFYEKMQSDKGSIPDRFSAQQFSDYHSELNMSSLELGDSALYFCASSLGLGGDGYTFGSGTRLTVV.

The gene calls are TRBV28 and TRBJ1-2, with 8 positions matching TRBD1. This CDR3 has 16 amino acids. Trimming took 8 bases from V and 8 from J; bases not matched to a gene: 19. CDR1 MDHEN and CDR2 SYDVKM come from the germline V gene. The CDR3 nucleotides are TGTGCCAGCGTAGCCAGCGGACAGGGCTTTCTCAGGGGCTACACCTTC. Protein sequence: CASVASGQGFLRGYTF.